Sequencing of this TCR beta chain was carried out in a study of CD8 T cells in ankylosing spondylitis. This clonotype was recorded many times. The antigen is unknown. Study results and limitations: The study identified a TCR beta motif of several highly homologous variants that appeared characteristic of ankylosing spondylitis blood. With a CD8+ phenotype, disease-linked clones were relatively rare in peripheral blood.

V lost 1 base to trimming and J lost 4 bases, with 13 bases between them. The CDR3 has 15 amino acids. Germline V gene sequence: CDR1 SGHTA, CDR2 FQGTGA. TCRdb re-called the 5' RACE reads with MiXCR, one entry per CDR3 protein. The sample holds 200,000 or so distinct CDR3 sequences, under 15% seen once. The sequencing sample was made of blood, either unsorted or a sorted T cell fraction (not recorded which). V gene TRBV7-3 combines with J gene TRBJ1-2; D is ambiguous. The receptor was isolated from a female donor with ankylosing spondylitis or in good health (not recorded which). The CDR3 protein is CASSLMAGAAYGYTF. Written as DNA, the CDR3 is TGTGCCAGCAGCTTAATGGCTGGCGCCGCCTATGGCTACACCTTC.